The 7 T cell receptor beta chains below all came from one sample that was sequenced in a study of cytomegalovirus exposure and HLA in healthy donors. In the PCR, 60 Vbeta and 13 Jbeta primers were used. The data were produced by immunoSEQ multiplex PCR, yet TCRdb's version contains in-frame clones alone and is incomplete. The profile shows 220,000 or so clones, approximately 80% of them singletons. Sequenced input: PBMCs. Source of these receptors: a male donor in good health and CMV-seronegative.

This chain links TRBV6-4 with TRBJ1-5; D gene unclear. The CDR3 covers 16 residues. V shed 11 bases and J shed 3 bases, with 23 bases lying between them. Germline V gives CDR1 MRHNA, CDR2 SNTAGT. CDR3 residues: CAPVEEDPQLNQPQHF. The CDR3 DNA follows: TGTGCCCCAGTTGAGGAGGATCCCCAACTCAATCAGCCCCAGCATTTT.

In nucleotides, the CDR3 is TGCGCCAGCAGCTTGGGGGAACAGGGTGGCTACACCTTC. Translation gives CASSLGEQGGYTF. V gene TRBV5-1 combines with J gene TRBJ1-2; a possible D gene is TRBD1 (6 bases). The CDR3 extends over 13 amino acids. CDR1 is SGHRS, CDR2 YFSETQ, per germline. Trimming pared 0 bases from V and 7 bases from J, leaving 10 bases between.

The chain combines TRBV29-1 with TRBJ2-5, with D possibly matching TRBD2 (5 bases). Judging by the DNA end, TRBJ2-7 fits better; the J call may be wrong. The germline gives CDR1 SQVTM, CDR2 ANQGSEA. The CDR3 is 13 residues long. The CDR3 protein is CSVGRRSLYEQYF. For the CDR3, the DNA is TGCAGCGTTGGCAGGAGGTCGTTATACGAGCAGTACTTC.

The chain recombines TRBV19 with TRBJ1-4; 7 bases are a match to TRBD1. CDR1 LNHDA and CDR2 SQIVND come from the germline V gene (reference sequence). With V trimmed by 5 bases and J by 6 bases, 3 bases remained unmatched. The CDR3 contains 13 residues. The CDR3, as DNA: TGTGCCAGTAGTGTGGGGACAGATGAAAAACTGTTTTTT. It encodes CASSVGTDEKLFF.

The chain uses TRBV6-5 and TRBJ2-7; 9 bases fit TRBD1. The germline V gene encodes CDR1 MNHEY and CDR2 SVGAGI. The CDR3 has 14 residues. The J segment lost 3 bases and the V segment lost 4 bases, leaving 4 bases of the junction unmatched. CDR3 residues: CASSSATGGYEQYF. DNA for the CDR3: TGTGCCAGCAGTTCCGCGACAGGGGGCTACGAGCAGTACTTC.

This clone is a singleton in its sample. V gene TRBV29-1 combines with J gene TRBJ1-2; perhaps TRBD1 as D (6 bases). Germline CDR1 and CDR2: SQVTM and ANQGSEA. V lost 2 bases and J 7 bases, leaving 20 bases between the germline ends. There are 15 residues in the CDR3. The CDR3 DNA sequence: TGCAGCGTTGAAAAAGTAGGAGGGGGAGGGAGTGGCTACACCTTC. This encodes CSVEKVGGGGSGYTF.

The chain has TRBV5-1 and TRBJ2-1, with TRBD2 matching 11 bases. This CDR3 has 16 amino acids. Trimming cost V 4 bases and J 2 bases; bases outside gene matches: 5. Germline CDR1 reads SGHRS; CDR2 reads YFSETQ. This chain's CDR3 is CASSLKLAGAYNEQFF. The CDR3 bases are TGCGCCAGCAGCCTGAAACTAGCGGGAGCCTACAATGAGCAGTTCTTC.